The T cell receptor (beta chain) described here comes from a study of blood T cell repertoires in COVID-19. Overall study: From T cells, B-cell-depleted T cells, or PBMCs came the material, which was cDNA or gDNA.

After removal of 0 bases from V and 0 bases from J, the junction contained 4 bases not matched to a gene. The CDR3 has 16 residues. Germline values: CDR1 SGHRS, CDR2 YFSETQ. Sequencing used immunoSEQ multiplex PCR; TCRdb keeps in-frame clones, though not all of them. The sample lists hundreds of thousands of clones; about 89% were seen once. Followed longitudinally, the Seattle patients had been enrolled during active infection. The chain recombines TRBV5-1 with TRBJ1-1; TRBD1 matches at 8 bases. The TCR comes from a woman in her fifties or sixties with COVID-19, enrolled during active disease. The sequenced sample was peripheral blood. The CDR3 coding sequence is TGCGCCAGCAGCTTGGGGACAGGGTTCGTGAACACTGAAGCTTTCTTT. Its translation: CASSLGTGFVNTEAFF.